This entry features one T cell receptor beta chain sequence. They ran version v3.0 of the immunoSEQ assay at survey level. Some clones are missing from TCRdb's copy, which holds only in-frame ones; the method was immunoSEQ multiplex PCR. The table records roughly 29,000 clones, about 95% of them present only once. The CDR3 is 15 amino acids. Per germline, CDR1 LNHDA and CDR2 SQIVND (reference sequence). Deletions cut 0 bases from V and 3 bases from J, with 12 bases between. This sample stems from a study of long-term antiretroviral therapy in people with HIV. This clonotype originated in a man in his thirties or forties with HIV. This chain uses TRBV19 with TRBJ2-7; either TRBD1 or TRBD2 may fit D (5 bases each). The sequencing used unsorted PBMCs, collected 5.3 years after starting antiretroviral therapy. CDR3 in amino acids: CASSIDDSEGYEQYF. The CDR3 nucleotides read TGTGCCAGTAGTATAGATGACAGTGAGGGCTACGAGCAGTACTTC.